The clone carrying this TCR beta chain came up once. The data were taken from a study of blood T cell repertoires in COVID-19. Study as a whole: Researchers got acute and convalescent COVID-19 samples from the United States, Italy and Spain.

Per the authors' pipeline: Quantification of nucleated cells was approximated via reference gene primer amplification. The data were produced by immunoSEQ multiplex PCR, yet TCRdb's version contains in-frame clones alone and is incomplete. V, J and clone size reflect that table, while D and trimming were determined from the DNA. The repertoire consists of 35,000 to 40,000 clones, with roughly four fifths occurring once and the leading ten covering 20% to 30%. Germline CDR1 is SQVTM and CDR2 is ANQGSEA. Trimming stripped 4 bases from V and 4 bases from J, with 10 bases between. The CDR3 length is 13 residues.

The sequence derives from a human donor with acute or convalescent COVID-19. The donor label of this sample is uncertain. This rearrangement joins TRBV29-1 to TRBJ1-4; unclear D gene. Sequencing was carried out using peripheral blood. The CDR3 loop reads CSVGSKSNEKLFF. The CDR3, as DNA: TGCAGCGTTGGGTCGAAGAGTAATGAAAAACTGTTTTTT.